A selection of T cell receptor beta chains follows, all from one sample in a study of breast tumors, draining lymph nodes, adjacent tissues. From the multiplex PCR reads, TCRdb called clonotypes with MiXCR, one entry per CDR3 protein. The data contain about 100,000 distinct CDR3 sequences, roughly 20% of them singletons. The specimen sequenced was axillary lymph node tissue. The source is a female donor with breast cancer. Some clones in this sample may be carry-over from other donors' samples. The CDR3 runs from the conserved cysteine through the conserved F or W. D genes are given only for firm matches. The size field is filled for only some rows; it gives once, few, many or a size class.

DNA: TGTGCCAGCAGCCACACAGGGGAGGGTCAGCCCCAGCATTTT; CDR3: CASSHTGEGQPQHF; length: 14; size: many; V: TRBV3-1; J: TRBJ1-5; D: TRBD1
DNA: TGTGCCAGCAGCCCCCGGTCCCCCGCAAGTGAGCAGTTCTTC; CDR3: CASSPRSPASEQFF; length: 14; size: many; V: TRBV7-8; J: TRBJ2-1; D: -
DNA: TGTGCCAGTAGTGGGGGCGGGGCCACAGATACGCAGTATTTT; CDR3: CASSGGGATDTQYF; length: 14; size: many; V: TRBV19; J: TRBJ2-3; D: -
DNA: TGTGCCAGCAGCTTAGTGGACAGGGGCGATCAGCCCCAGCATTTT; CDR3: CASSLVDRGDQPQHF; length: 15; size: -; V: TRBV7-2; J: TRBJ1-5; D: TRBD1
DNA: TGTGCCAGCGCCGGGACTAGCGGGTCCAGCACAGATACGCAGTATTTT; CDR3: CASAGTSGSSTDTQYF; length: 16; size: -; V: TRBV7-9; J: TRBJ2-3; D: TRBD2
DNA: TGTGCCAGCAGTATAGGGACAGGGATCGGCAATGAGCAGTTCTTC; CDR3: CASSIGTGIGNEQFF; length: 15; size: -; V: TRBV27; J: TRBJ2-1; D: TRBD1
DNA: TGTGCCAGTAGTACTCTGACAGAAATAACCAAAAACATTCAGTACTTC; CDR3: CASSTLTEITKNIQYF; length: 16; size: -; V: TRBV19; J: TRBJ2-4; D: -
DNA: TGTGCCAGCAGCTTAGGTGACTGGGATAGGGGCTACACCTTC; CDR3: CASSLGDWDRGYTF; length: 14; size: -; V: TRBV7-8; J: TRBJ1-2; D: -
DNA: TGCAGCGTTGTAGGCGGGAGGGCCGAGAATGAGCAGTTCTTC; CDR3: CSVVGGRAENEQFF; length: 14; size: many; V: TRBV29-1; J: TRBJ2-1; D: TRBD2
DNA: TGTGCCATCAGTGGTAGTGACTCTGGGGCCAACGTCCTGACTTTC; CDR3: CAISGSDSGANVLTF; length: 15; size: many; V: TRBV10-3; J: TRBJ2-6; D: -
DNA: TGTGCCAGCAGCAAGACGGGGACATCCTACGAGCAGTACTTC; CDR3: CASSKTGTSYEQYF; length: 14; size: many; V: TRBV7-6; J: TRBJ2-7; D: -
DNA: TGTGCCACCAACCCTGACAGAGCTAACTATGGCTACACCTTC; CDR3: CATNPDRANYGYTF; length: 14; size: many; V: TRBV3-1; J: TRBJ1-2; D: -
DNA: TGTGCCAGCAGCTTGCGAGGGGTTAGCAATCAGCCCCAGCATTTT; CDR3: CASSLRGVSNQPQHF; length: 15; size: many; V: TRBV5-8; J: TRBJ1-5; D: -
DNA: TGTGCCAGTAGACTAACAGGGGCCCAAAACTCTGGGGCCAACGTCCTGACTTTC; CDR3: CASRLTGAQNSGANVLTF; length: 18; size: many; V: TRBV19; J: TRBJ2-6; D: TRBD1
DNA: TGCAGTGCCGCGAACCGGGACCGATCTTTACTGTACGGCAATCAGCCCCAGCATTTT; CDR3: CSAANRDRSLLYGNQPQHF; length: 19; size: many; V: TRBV20-1; J: TRBJ1-5; D: -
DNA: TGTGCCAGCTCACCACAGGGGGGTTTCTACGAGCAGTACTTC; CDR3: CASSPQGGFYEQYF; length: 14; size: many; V: TRBV18; J: TRBJ2-7; D: -
DNA: TGTGCCAGCACCGAAGGACAGACGACCATATATTTT; CDR3: CASTEGQTTIYF; length: 12; size: many; V: TRBV2; J: TRBJ1-3; D: -
DNA: TGTGCCAGCAGCCAAGGAGGACCGGGGGCGCAGTATTTT; CDR3: CASSQGGPGAQYF; length: 13; size: -; V: TRBV3-1; J: TRBJ2-3; D: -
DNA: TGTGCCAGCAGGGAGGGACAGGGGAGTCAGCCCCAGCATTTT; CDR3: CASREGQGSQPQHF; length: 14; size: many; V: TRBV2; J: TRBJ1-5; D: TRBD1
DNA: TGTGCCAGCAGCTTAGGGGATTACTCTAACTATGGCTACACCTTC; CDR3: CASSLGDYSNYGYTF; length: 15; size: many; V: TRBV7-8; J: TRBJ1-2; D: -
DNA: TGTGCCAGCAGCCCAGGACAGGGGATAACAGATACGCAGTATTTT; CDR3: CASSPGQGITDTQYF; length: 15; size: -; V: TRBV7-8; J: TRBJ2-3; D: TRBD1
DNA: TGTGCCAGCAGCCCCTCGATGGTTCGGGAGCAGTTCTTC; CDR3: CASSPSMVREQFF; length: 13; size: many; V: TRBV3-1; J: TRBJ2-1; D: -
DNA: TGTGCCAGCAGCCAAGGACCCGGGACAGGGGGGACCCAGTACTTC; CDR3: CASSQGPGTGGTQYF; length: 15; size: few; V: TRBV3-1; J: TRBJ2-5; D: TRBD1
DNA: TGTGCCATCCGACCCGACAAAGGGAGCTCCTACAATGAGCAGTTCTTC; CDR3: CAIRPDKGSSYNEQFF; length: 16; size: many; V: TRBV10-3; J: TRBJ2-1; D: -
DNA: TGTGCCAGCAGCTTGGCCGGGAGAAACTATGGCTACACCTTC; CDR3: CASSLAGRNYGYTF; length: 14; size: many; V: TRBV7-2; J: TRBJ1-2; D: -
DNA: TGTGCCAGTAGTAAAGTCGCCAGCAGGAACACCGGGGAGCTGTTTTTT; CDR3: CASSKVASRNTGELFF; length: 16; size: many; V: TRBV19; J: TRBJ2-2; D: -
DNA: TGTGCCAGCAGAACCGGGACAGGGGGACGGTACAATGAGCAGTTCTTC; CDR3: CASRTGTGGRYNEQFF; length: 16; size: many; V: TRBV11-2; J: TRBJ2-1; D: TRBD1
DNA: TGTGCCAGTAGTATTGCAGGGAACTCTGGAAACACCATATATTTT; CDR3: CASSIAGNSGNTIYF; length: 15; size: many; V: TRBV19; J: TRBJ1-3; D: -
DNA: TGCAGTGCTAGGGAGGGGACGAGGGGCGCGGCGGGCTACACCTTC; CDR3: CSAREGTRGAAGYTF; length: 15; size: many; V: TRBV20-1; J: TRBJ1-2; D: -
DNA: TGTGCCAGCAGTTTACGGACAGCTAACTATGGCTACACCTTC; CDR3: CASSLRTANYGYTF; length: 14; size: many; V: TRBV6-5; J: TRBJ1-2; D: -
DNA: TGTGCCAGCAGCTTCAGCGGGAGGGCCCTCTACGAGCAGTACTTC; CDR3: CASSFSGRALYEQYF; length: 15; size: many; V: TRBV11-1; J: TRBJ2-7; D: TRBD2
DNA: TGTGCCAGCAGGGGCGCGGGGGCTGAGCAGTTCTTC; CDR3: CASRGAGAEQFF; length: 12; size: -; V: TRBV12-3/TRBV12-4; J: TRBJ2-1; D: -
DNA: TGTGCCAGCAGCGCTCAGGCGAACACCGGGGAGCTGTTTTTT; CDR3: CASSAQANTGELFF; length: 14; size: -; V: TRBV9; J: TRBJ2-2; D: -
DNA: TGTGCCAGCCGGGCGCGGGAGACCCAGTACTTC; CDR3: CASRARETQYF; length: 11; size: many; V: TRBV12-3/TRBV12-4; J: TRBJ2-5; D: -
DNA: TGTGCCAGCAGCCTCCTTGGGGGGTTTGCGGGAGCTCCCTACAATGAGCAGTTCTTC; CDR3: CASSLLGGFAGAPYNEQFF; length: 19; size: many; V: TRBV11-1; J: TRBJ2-1; D: TRBD2
DNA: TGTGCCAGCAGTTTTAGGGTTAGCACAGATACGCAGTATTTT; CDR3: CASSFRVSTDTQYF; length: 14; size: many; V: TRBV12-3/TRBV12-4; J: TRBJ2-3; D: -
DNA: TGTGCCAGCAGCCAACCTCAGGGAGGCAAAAACATTCAGTACTTC; CDR3: CASSQPQGGKNIQYF; length: 15; size: -; V: TRBV4-2; J: TRBJ2-4; D: -
DNA: TGCAGTGCTAGGGGGACAGGGAGCGTCTACGAGCAGTACTTC; CDR3: CSARGTGSVYEQYF; length: 14; size: many; V: TRBV20-1; J: TRBJ2-7; D: TRBD1
DNA: TGTGCCAGTAGTATCCCGGGATCTGTGTATGGCTACACCTTC; CDR3: CASSIPGSVYGYTF; length: 14; size: many; V: TRBV19; J: TRBJ1-2; D: -
DNA: TGTGCCAGCAGTTCCGAGGGAAAACGAAATTCACCCCTCCACTTT; CDR3: CASSSEGKRNSPLHF; length: 15; size: many; V: TRBV6-1; J: TRBJ1-6; D: -
DNA: TGCGCCAGCAGCCCGCGGACTAGCGGTTCCTACGAGCAGTACTTC; CDR3: CASSPRTSGSYEQYF; length: 15; size: many; V: TRBV5-1; J: TRBJ2-7; D: TRBD2
DNA: TGTGCCAGCAGCTTGGTGACACCTACCACTAACTATGGCTACACCTTC; CDR3: CASSLVTPTTNYGYTF; length: 16; size: many; V: TRBV5-6; J: TRBJ1-2; D: -
DNA: TGCGCCAGCTCCTTGCAGGGAGAGACCCAGTACTTC; CDR3: CASSLQGETQYF; length: 12; size: many; V: TRBV18; J: TRBJ2-5; D: -
DNA: TGCGCCAGCAGGGACCAAGAGACCCAGTACTTC; CDR3: CASRDQETQYF; length: 11; size: many; V: TRBV5-1; J: TRBJ2-5; D: -
DNA: TGTGCCAGCAGTGGATCTACACAAGAGACCCAGTACTTC; CDR3: CASSGSTQETQYF; length: 13; size: many; V: TRBV2; J: TRBJ2-5; D: -
DNA: TGTGCCAGCAGCTTAGGGGGGGGGGGGGGACAAGAGACCCAGTACTTC; CDR3: CASSLGGGGGQETQYF; length: 16; size: -; V: TRBV11-2; J: TRBJ2-5; D: TRBD2
DNA: TGTGCCAGCAGCCTTAGAAAAGCGGGTAAGCAGTTCTTC; CDR3: CASSLRKAGKQFF; length: 13; size: many; V: TRBV11-3; J: TRBJ2-1; D: -
DNA: TGTGCCAGCACCCGGGACAGGTCTTCCTACGAGCAGTACTTC; CDR3: CASTRDRSSYEQYF; length: 14; size: many; V: TRBV27; J: TRBJ2-7; D: TRBD1